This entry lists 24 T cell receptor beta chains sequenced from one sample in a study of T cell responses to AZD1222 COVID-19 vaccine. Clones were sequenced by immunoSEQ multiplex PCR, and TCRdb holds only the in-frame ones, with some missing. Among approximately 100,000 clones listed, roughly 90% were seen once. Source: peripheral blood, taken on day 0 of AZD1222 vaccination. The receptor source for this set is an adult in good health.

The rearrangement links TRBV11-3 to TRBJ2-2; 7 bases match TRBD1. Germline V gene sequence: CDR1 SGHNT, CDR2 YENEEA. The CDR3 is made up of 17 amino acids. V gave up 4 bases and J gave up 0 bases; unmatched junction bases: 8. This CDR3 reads CASSSRLRGPNTGELFF. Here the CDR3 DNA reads TGTGCCAGCAGCTCCCGATTGAGGGGGCCGAACACCGGGGAGCTGTTTTTT.

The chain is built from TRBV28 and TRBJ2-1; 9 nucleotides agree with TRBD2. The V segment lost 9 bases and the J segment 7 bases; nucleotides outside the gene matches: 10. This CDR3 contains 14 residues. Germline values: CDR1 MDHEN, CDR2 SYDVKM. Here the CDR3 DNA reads TGTGCCAGTCAGGGGACTAGCATTAGGAATGAGCAGTTCTTC. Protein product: CASQGTSIRNEQFF.

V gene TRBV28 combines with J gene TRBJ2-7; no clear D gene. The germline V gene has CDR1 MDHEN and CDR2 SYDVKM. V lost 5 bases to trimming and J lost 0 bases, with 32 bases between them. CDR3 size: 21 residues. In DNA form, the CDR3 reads TGTGCCAGCAGTACCTCAGATTCCTTTCGTAACCCCCTACGCAGCTCCTACGAGCAGTACTTC. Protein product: CASSTSDSFRNPLRSSYEQYF.

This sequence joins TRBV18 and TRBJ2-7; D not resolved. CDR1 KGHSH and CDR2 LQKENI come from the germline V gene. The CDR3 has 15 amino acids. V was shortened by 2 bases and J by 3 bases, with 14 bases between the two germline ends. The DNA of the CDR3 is TGTGCCAGCTCACCATCAGTTGGATCCTACTACGAGCAGTACTTC. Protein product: CASSPSVGSYYEQYF.

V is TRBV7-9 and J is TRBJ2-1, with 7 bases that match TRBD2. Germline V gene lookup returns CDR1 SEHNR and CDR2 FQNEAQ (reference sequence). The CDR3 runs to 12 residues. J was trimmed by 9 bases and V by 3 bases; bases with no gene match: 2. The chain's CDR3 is CASSLGLLEQFF. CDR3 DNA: TGTGCCAGCAGCTTGGGACTACTTGAGCAGTTCTTC.

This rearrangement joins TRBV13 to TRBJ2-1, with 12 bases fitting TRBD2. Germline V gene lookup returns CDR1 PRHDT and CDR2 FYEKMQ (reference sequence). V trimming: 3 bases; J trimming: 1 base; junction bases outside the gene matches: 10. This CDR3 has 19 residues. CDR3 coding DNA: TGTGCCAGCAGCTTCTCGACTAGCGGGAGAAAGGGGTCCTACAATGAGCAGTTCTTC. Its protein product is CASSFSTSGRKGSYNEQFF.

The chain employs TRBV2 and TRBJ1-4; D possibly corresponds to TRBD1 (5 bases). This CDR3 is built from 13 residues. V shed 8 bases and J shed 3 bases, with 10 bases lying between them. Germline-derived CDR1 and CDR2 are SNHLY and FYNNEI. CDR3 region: CASQLGPNEKLFF. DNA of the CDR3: TGTGCCAGCCAGTTGGGGCCTAATGAAAAACTGTTTTTT.

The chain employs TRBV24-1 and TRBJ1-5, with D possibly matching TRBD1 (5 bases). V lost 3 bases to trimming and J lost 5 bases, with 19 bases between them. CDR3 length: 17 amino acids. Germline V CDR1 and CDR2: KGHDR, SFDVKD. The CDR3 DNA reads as TGTGCCACCAGTGATGCCGGGACGGGCGAGGGAGATCAGCCCCAGCATTTT. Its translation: CATSDAGTGEGDQPQHF.

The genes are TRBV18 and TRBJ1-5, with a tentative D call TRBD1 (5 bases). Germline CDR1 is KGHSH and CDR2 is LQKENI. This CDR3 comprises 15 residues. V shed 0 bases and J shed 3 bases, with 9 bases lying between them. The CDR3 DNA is TGTGCCAGCTCACCACCTCCAGGGATCAATCAGCCCCAGCATTTT. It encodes CASSPPPGINQPQHF.

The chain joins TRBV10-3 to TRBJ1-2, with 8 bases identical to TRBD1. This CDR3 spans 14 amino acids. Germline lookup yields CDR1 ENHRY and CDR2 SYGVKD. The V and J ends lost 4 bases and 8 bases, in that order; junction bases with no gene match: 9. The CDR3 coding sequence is TGTGCCATCAGTGCCGTTCAGGGGGCGGAAGGCTACACCTTC. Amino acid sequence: CAISAVQGAEGYTF.

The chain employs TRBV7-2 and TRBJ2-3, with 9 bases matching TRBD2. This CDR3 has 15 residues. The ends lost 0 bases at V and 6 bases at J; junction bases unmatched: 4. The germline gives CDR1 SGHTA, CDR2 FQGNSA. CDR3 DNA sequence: TGTGCCAGCAGCTTAGCTAGCGGGAGAAGGGATACGCAGTATTTT. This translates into CASSLASGRRDTQYF.

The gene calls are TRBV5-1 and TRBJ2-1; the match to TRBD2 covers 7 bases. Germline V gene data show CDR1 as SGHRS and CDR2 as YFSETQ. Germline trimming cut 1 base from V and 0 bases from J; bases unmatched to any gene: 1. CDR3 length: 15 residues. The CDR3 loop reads CASSLIAGSYNEQFF. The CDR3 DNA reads TGCGCCAGCAGCTTGATAGCGGGCTCCTACAATGAGCAGTTCTTC.

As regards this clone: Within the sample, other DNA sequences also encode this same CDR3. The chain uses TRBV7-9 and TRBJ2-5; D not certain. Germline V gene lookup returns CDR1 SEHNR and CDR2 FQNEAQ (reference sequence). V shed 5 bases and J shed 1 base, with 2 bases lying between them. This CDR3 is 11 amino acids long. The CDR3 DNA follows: TGTGCCAGCAGCCTCCAAGAGACCCAGTACTTC. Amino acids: CASSLQETQYF.

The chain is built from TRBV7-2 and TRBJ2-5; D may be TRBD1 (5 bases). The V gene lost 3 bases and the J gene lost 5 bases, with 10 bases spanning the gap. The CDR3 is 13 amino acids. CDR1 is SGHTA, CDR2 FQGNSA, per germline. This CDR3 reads CASSFRGSETQYF. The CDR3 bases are TGTGCCAGCAGCTTTAGGGGATCGGAGACCCAGTACTTC.

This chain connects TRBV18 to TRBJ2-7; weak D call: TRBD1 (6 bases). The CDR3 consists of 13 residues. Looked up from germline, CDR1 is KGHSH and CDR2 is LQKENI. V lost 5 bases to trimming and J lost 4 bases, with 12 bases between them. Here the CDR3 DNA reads TGTGCCAGCTCAACAGGGCAGGATTACGAGCAGTACTTC. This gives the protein CASSTGQDYEQYF.

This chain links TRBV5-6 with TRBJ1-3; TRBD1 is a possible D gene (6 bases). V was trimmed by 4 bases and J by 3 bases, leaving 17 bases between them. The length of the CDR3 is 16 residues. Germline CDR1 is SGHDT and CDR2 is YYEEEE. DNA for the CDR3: TGTGCCAGCAGCCCACTTGGGGGGCGCGATGGAAACACCATATATTTT. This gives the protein CASSPLGGRDGNTIYF.

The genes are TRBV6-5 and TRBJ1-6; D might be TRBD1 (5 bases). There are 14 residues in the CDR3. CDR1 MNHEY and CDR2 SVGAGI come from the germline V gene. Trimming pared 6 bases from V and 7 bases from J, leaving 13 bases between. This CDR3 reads CASSRTRRNSPLHF. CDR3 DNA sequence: TGTGCCAGCAGCCGGACAAGGCGAAATTCACCCCTCCACTTT.

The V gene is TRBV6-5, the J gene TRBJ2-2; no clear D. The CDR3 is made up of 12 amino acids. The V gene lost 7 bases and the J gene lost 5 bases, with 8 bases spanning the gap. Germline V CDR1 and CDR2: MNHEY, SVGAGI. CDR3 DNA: TGTGCCAGCACCAGAAGGACCGGGGAGCTGTTTTTT. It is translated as CASTRRTGELFF.

The CDR3 here is CAGPSKGRTRLREKLFF. The DNA of the CDR3 is TGTGCCGGGCCCTCAAAAGGAAGGACGAGGCTAAGGGAAAAACTGTTTTTT. The rearrangement links TRBV13 to TRBJ1-4; D is unclear. This CDR3 has 17 residues. Germline V gene data show CDR1 as PRHDT and CDR2 as FYEKMQ (reference sequence). The V gene lost 11 bases and the J gene lost 8 bases, with 30 bases spanning the gap.

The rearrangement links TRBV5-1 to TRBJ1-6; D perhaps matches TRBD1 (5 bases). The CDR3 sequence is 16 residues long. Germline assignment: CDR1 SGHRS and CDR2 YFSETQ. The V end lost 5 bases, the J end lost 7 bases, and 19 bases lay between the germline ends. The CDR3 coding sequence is TGCGCCAGCAGTGATTTTGATTTGGGGGTCAATTCACCCCTCCACTTT. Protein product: CASSDFDLGVNSPLHF.

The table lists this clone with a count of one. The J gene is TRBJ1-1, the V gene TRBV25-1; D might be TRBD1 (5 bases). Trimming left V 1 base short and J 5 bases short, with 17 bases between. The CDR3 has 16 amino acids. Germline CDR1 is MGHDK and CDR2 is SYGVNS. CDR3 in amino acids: CASSESQRAGRTEAFF. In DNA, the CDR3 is TGTGCCAGCAGTGAATCCCAGAGGGCAGGGAGGACTGAAGCTTTCTTT.

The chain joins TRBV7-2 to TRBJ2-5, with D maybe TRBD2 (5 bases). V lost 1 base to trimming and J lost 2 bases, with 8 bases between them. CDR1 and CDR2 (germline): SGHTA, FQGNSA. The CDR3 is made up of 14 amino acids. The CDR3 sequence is CASSLGSGQETQYF. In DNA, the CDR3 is TGTGCCAGCAGCTTAGGTTCGGGGCAAGAGACCCAGTACTTC. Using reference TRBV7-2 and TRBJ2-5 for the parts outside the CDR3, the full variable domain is GAGVSQSPSNKVTEKGKDVELRCDPISGHTALYWYRQSLGQGLEFLIYFQGNSAPDKSGLPSDRFSAERTGGSVSTLTIQRTQQEDSAVYLCASSLGSGQETQYFGPGTRLLVL.

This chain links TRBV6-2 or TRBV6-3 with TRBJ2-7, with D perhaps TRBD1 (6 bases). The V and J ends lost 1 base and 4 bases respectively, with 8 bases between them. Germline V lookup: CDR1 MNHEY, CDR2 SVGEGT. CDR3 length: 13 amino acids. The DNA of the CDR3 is TGTGCCAGCAGTTACTTACAGGGTTACGAGCAGTACTTC. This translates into CASSYLQGYEQYF.

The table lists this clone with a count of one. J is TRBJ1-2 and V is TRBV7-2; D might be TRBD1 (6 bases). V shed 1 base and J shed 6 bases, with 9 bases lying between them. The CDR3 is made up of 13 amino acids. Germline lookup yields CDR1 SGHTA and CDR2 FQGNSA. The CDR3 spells CASSLVQGDGYTF. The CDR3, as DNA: TGTGCCAGCAGCTTAGTACAGGGAGATGGCTACACCTTC.